The T cell receptor beta chain described here comes from a study of beta chain features in type 1 diabetes. General study results and limits: Compared to healthy donors, patients appeared to have naive, central memory and Treg TCRB repertoires that were more alike. Shorter TCRB CDR3s, moderately but significantly so, marked every one of the four CD4+ subsets in Type 1 diabetes patients.

This CDR3 contains 15 residues. The V end was cut by 2 bases, the J end by 2 bases, with 12 bases between. The germline CDR1 and CDR2 sequences are SNHLY and FYNNEI. Of the isolated RNA, all was reverse transcribed, and so the sequenced material was expressed TCRB transcripts. The repertoire was sequenced with immunoSEQ multiplex PCR; TCRdb's copy has only in-frame clones and lacks some. In the table there are about 650,000 clones, approximately 13% of which are singletons. The single heparinised draw taken from each donor contained roughly 100 mL of blood on average. About this clone itself: Its cognate antigen is unknown.

Sequenced material: naive CD4+ T cells from blood. The clonotype originates from a young man with type 1 diabetes. V gene TRBV2 combines with J gene TRBJ1-1; D call uncertain. In DNA form, the CDR3 reads TGTGCCAGCAGTGAACGTCGCCAGGTCAACACTGAAGCTTTCTTT. It specifies CASSERRQVNTEAFF.